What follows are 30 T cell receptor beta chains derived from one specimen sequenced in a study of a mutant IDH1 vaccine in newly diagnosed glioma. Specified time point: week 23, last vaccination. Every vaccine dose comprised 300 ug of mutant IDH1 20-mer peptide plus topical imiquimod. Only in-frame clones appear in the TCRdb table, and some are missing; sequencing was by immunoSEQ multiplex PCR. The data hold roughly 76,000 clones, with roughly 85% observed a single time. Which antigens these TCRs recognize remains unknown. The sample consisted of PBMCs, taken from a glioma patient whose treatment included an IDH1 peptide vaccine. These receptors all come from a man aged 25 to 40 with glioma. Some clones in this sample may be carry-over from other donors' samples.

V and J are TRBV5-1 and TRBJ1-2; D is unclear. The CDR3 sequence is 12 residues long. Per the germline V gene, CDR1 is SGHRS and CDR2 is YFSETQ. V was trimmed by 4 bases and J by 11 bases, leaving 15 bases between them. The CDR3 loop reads CASSRVGFLYTF. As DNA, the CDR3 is TGCGCCAGCAGCAGAGTAGGGTTCTTGTACACCTTC.

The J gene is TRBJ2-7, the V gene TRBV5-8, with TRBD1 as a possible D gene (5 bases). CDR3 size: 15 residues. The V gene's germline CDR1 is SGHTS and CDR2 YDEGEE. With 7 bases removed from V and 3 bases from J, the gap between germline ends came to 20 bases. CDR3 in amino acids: CASGSLRGSGYEQYF. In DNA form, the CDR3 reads TGTGCCAGCGGCTCCCTTAGGGGTTCCGGCTACGAGCAGTACTTC.

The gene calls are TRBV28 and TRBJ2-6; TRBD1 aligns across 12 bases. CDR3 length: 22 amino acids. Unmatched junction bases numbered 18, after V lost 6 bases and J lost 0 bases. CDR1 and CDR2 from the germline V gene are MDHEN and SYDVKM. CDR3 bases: TGTGCCAGCAGCTGGACCTTAGGGGGACAGGGGGCTACATACTCTGGGGCCAACGTCCTGACTTTC. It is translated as CASSWTLGGQGATYSGANVLTF. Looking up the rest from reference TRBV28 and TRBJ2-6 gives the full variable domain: DVKVTQSSRYLVKRTGEKVFLECVQDMDHENMFWYRQDPGLGLRLIYFSYDVKMKEKGDIPEGYSVSREKKERFSLILESASTNQTSMYLCASSWTLGGQGATYSGANVLTFGAGSRLTVL.

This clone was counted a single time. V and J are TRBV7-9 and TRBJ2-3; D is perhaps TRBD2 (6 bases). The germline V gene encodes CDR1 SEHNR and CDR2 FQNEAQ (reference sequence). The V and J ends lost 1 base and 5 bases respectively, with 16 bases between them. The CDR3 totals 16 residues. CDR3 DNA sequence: TGTGCCAGCAGCTTAGAACGGGGCTCGACTAGAGATACGCAGTATTTT. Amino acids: CASSLERGSTRDTQYF.

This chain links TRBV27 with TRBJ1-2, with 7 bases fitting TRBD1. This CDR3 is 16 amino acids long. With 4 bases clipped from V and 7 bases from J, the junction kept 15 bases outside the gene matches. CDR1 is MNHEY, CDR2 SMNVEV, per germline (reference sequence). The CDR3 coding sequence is TGTGCCAGCAGTTCCTCCCGAAACCTCGACAGGGCTGGCTACACCTTC. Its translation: CASSSSRNLDRAGYTF.

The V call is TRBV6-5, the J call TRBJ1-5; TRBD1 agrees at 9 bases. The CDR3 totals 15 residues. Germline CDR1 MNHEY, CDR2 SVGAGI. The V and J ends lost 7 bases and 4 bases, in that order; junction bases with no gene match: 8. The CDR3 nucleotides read TGTGCCAGCACCACGGGACAGGGCCTGAATCAGCCCCAGCATTTT. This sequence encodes CASTTGQGLNQPQHF.

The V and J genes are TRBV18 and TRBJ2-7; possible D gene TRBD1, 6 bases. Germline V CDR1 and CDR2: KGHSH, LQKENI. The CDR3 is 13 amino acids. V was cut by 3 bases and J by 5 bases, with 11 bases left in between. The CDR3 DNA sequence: TGTGCCAGCTCACCCGACTCAGGGGACGAGCAGTACTTC. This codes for CASSPDSGDEQYF.

The CDR3 DNA is TGCGCCCCAGCGGACGACGAGCAGTACTTC. It yields the protein CAPADDEQYF. The chain links TRBV5-1 to TRBJ2-7, with D tentatively TRBD2 (5 bases). V was pared by 10 bases and J by 5 bases, with 10 bases between. This CDR3 is 10 amino acids long. Germline V gene sequence: CDR1 SGHRS, CDR2 YFSETQ. The complete variable domain, with remaining parts taken from reference TRBV5-1 and TRBJ2-7, reads KAGVTQTPRYLIKTRGQQVTLSCSPISGHRSVSWYQQTPGQGLQFLFEYFSETQRNKGNFPGRFSGRQFSNSRSEMNVSTLELGDSALYLCAPADDEQYFGPGTRLTVT.

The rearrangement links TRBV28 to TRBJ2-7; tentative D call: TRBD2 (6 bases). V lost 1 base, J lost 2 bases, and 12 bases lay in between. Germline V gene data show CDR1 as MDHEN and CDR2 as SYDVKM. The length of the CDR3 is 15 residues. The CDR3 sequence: CASSLSGGTAYEQYF. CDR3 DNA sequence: TGTGCCAGCAGTTTATCGGGCGGGACTGCCTACGAGCAGTACTTC. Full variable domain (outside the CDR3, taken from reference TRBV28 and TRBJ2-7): DVKVTQSSRYLVKRTGEKVFLECVQDMDHENMFWYRQDPGLGLRLIYFSYDVKMKEKGDIPEGYSVSREKKERFSLILESASTNQTSMYLCASSLSGGTAYEQYFGPGTRLTVT.

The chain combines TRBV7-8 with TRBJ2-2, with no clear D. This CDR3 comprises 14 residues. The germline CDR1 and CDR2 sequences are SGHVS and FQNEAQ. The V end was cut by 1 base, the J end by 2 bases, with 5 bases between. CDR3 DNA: TGTGCCAGCAGCTTAGGGGGTAACACCGGGGAGCTGTTTTTT. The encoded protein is CASSLGGNTGELFF.

The DNA for the CDR3 is TGTGCCAGCAGCTTAGGGGGGCGCCCCACAGATACGCAGTATTTT. Translated, it gives CASSLGGRPTDTQYF. The chain links TRBV11-2 to TRBJ2-3; tentative D call: TRBD1 (6 bases). Germline V gene data show CDR1 as SGHAT and CDR2 as FQNNGV. Trimming took 1 base from V and 2 from J, leaving 10 bases between them. This CDR3 is 15 amino acids long.

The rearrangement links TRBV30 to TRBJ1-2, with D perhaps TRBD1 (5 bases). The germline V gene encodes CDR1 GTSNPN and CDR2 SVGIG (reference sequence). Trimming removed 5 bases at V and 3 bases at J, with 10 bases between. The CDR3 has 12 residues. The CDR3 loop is CAWQGLDYGYTF. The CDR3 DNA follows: TGTGCCTGGCAGGGTTTAGACTATGGCTACACCTTC.

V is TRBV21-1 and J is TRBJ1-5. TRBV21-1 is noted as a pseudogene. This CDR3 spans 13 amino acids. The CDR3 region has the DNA TGTGCCAGCAGCAAAAGAAGGGATCAGCCCCAGCATTTT. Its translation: CASSKRRDQPQHF.

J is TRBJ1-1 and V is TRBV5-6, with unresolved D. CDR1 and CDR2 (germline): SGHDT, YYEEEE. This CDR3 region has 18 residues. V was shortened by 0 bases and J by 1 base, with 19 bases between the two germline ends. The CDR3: CASSLVFPVLGGNTEAFF. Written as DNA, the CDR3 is TGTGCCAGCAGCTTGGTGTTCCCTGTACTCGGAGGGAACACTGAAGCTTTCTTT.

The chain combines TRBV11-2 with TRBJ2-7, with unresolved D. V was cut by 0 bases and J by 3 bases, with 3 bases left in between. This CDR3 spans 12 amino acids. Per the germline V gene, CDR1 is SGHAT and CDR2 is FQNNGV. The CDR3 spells CASSLDLYEQYF. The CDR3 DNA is TGTGCCAGCAGCTTAGATCTCTACGAGCAGTACTTC.

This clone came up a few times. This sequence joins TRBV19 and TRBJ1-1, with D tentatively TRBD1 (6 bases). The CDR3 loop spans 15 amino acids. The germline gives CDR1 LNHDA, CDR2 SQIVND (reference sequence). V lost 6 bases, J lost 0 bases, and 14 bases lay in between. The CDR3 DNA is TGTGCCAGTAGAAGACAGGACCTAATGAACACTGAAGCTTTCTTT. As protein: CASRRQDLMNTEAFF. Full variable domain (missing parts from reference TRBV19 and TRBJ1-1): DGGITQSPKYLFRKEGQNVTLSCEQNLNHDAMYWYRQDPGQGLRLIYYSQIVNDFQKGDIAEGYSVSREKKESFPLTVTSAQKNPTAFYLCASRRQDLMNTEAFFGQGTRLTVV.

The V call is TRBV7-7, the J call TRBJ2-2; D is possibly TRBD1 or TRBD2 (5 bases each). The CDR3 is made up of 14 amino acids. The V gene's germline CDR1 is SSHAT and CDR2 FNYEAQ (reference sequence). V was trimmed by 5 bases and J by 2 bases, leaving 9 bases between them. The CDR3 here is CASSERTNTGELFF. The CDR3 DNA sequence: TGTGCCAGCAGCGAGCGGACAAACACCGGGGAGCTGTTTTTT. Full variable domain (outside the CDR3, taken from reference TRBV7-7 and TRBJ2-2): GAGVSQSPRYKVTKRGQDVTLRCDPISSHATLYWYQQALGQGPEFLTYFNYEAQPDKSGLPSDRFSAERPEGSISTLTIQRTEQRDSAMYRCASSERTNTGELFFGEGSRLTVL.

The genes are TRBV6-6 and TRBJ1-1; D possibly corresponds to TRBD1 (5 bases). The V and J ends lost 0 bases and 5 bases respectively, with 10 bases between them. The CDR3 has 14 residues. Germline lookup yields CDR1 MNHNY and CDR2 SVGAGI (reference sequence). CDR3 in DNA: TGTGCCAGCAGTTACTCCAGGGTGGATACTGAAGCTTTCTTT. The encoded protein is CASSYSRVDTEAFF.

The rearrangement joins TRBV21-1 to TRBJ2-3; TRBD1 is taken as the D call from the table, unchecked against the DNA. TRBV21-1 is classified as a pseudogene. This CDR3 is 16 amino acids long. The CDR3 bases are TGTGCCAGCAGCAACCTAAGGACAGGGGGAACAGATACGCAGTATTTT. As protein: CASSNLRTGGTDTQYF.

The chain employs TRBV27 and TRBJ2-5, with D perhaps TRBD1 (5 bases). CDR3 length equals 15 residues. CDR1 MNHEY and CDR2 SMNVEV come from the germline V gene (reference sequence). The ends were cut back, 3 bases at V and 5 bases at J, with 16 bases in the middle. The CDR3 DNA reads TGTGCCAGCAGTTTTAACGGACATTGGCGGGAGACCCAGTACTTC. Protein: CASSFNGHWRETQYF.

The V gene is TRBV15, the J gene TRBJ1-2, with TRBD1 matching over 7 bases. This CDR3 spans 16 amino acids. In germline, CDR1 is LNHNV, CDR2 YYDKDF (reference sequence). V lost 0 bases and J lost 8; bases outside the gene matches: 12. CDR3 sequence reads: CATSRDSLDRAGGYTF. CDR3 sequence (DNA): TGTGCCACCAGCAGAGATTCCCTAGACAGGGCGGGAGGCTACACCTTC.

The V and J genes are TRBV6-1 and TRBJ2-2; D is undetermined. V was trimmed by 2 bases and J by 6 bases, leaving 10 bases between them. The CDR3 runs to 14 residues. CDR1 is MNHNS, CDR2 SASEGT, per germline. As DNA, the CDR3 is TGTGCCAGCAGTGAATTAAGCTCCGCCGGGGAGCTGTTTTTT. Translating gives CASSELSSAGELFF.

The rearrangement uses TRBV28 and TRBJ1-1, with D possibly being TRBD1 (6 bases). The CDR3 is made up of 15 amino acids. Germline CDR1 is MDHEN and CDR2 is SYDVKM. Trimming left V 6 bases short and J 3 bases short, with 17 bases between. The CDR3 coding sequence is TGTGCCAGCAGCTCCGCCAGGGGAGGGTACACTGAAGCTTTCTTT. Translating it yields CASSSARGGYTEAFF.

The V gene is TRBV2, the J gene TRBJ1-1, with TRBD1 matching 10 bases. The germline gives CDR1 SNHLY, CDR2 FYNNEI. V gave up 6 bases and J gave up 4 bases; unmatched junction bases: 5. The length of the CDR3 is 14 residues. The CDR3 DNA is TGTGCCAGCAGCAGACAGGGGGCCGGCACTGAAGCTTTCTTT. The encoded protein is CASSRQGAGTEAFF.

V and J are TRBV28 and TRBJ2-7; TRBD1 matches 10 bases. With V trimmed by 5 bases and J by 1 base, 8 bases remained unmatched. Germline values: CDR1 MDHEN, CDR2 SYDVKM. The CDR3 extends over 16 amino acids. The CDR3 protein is CASSTPGQGLSYEQYF. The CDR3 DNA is TGTGCCAGCAGTACCCCGGGACAGGGGCTTTCCTACGAGCAGTACTTC.

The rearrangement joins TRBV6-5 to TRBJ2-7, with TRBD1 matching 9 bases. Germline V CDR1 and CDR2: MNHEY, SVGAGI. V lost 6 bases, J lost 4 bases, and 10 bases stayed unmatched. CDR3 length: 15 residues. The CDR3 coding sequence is TGTGCCAGCAGAAATCCGGGACAGGGAGAATACGAGCAGTACTTC. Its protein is CASRNPGQGEYEQYF.

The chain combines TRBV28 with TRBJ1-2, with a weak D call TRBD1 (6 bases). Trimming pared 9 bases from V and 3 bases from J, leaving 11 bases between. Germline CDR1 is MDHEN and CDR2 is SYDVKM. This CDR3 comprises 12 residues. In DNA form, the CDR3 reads TGTGCCAGTCGAGGACAGCACTATGGCTACACCTTC. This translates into CASRGQHYGYTF.

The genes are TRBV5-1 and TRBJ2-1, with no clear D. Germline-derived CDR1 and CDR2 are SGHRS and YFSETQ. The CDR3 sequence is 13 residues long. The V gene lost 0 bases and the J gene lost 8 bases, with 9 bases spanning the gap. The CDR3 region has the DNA TGCGCCAGCAGCTTGGGGTTAAGTGATGAGCAGTTCTTC. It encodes CASSLGLSDEQFF.

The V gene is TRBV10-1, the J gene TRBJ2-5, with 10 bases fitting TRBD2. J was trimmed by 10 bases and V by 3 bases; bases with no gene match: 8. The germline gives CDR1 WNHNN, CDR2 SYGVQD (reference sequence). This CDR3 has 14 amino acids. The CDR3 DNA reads TGCGCCAGCAGTGACTCCGGACTAGCGGCAGGCCAGTACTTC. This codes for CASSDSGLAAGQYF.

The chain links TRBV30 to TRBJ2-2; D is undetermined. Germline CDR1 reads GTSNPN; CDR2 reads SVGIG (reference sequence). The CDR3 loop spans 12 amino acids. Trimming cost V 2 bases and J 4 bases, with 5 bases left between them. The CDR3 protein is CAWSRITGELFF. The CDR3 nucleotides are TGTGCCTGGAGTAGGATCACCGGGGAGCTGTTTTTT.